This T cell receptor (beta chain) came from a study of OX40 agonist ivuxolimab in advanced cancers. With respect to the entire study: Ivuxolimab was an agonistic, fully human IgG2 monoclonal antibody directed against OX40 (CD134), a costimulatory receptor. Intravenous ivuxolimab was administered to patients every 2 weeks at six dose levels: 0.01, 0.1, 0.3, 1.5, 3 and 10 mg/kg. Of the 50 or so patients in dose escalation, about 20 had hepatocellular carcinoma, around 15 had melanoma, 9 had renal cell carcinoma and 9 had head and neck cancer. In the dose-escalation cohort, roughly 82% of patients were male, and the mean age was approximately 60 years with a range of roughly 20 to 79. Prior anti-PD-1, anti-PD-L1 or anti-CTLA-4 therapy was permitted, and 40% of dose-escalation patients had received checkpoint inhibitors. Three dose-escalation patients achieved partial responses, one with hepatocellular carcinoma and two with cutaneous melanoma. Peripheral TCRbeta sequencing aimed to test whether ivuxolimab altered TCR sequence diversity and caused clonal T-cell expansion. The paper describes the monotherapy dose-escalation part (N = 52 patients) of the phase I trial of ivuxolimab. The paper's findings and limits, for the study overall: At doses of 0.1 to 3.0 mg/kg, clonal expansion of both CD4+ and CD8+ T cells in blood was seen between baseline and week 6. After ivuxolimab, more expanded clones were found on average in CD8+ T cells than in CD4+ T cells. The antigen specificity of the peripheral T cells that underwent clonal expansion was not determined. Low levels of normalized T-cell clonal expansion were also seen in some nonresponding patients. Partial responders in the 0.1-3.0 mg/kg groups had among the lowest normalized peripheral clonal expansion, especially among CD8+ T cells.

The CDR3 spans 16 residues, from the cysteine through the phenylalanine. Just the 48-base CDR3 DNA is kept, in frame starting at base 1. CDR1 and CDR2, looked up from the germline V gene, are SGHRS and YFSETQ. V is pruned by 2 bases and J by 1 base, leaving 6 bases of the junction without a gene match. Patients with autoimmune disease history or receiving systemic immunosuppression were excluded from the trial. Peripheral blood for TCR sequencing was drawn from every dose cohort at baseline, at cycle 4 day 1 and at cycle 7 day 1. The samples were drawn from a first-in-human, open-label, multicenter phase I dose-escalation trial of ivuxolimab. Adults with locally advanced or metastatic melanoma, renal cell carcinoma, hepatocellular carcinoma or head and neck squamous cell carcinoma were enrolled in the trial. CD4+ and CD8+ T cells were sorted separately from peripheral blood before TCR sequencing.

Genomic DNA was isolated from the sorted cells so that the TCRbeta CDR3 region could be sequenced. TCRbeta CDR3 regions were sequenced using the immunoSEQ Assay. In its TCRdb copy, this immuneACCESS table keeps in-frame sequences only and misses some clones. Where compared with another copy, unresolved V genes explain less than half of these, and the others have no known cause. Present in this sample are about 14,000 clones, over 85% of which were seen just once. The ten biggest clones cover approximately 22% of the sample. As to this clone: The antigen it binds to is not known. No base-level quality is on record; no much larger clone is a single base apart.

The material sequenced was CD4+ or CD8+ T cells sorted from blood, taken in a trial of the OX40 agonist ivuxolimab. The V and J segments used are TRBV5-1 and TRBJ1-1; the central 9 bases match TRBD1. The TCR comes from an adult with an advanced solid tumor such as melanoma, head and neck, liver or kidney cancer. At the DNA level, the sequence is TGCGCCAGCAGCTTAGGGTGGACAGGGGAGAACACTGAAGCTTTCTTT. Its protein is CASSLGWTGENTEAFF. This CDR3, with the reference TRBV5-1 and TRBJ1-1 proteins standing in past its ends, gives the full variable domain KAGVTQTPRYLIKTRGQQVTLSCSPISGHRSVSWYQQTPGQGLQFLFEYFSETQRNKGNFPGRFSGRQFSNSRSEMNVSTLELGDSALYLCASSLGWTGENTEAFFGQGTRLTVV.